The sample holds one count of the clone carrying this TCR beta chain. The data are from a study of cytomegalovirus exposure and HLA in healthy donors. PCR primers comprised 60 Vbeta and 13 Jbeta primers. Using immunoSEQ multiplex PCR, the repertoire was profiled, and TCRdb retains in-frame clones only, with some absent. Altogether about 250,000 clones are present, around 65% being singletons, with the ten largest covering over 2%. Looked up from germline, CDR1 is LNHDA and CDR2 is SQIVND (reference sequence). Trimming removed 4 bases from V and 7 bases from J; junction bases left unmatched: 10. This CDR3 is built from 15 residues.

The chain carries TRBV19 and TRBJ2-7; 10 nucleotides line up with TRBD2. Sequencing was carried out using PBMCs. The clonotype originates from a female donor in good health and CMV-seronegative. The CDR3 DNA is TGTGCCAGTAGTAAAGGACTAGCGGTACCTCGGGAGCAGTACTTC. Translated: CASSKGLAVPREQYF.